Listed below are T cell receptor beta chains from one sample, sequenced in a study of vaccination effects on CD4 cells after COVID-19. These receptors lack a known antigen. Assay used: immunoSEQ multiplex PCR; TCRdb lists only in-frame clones, some missing. The table shows about 61,000 clones, with less than 80% occurring only once. The sample was CD4+ T cells from PBMCs cultured with HCoV-229E spike peptides, taken after COVID-19 vaccination. Receptors were obtained from a human donor who received a COVID-19 vaccine. The CDR3 runs from the conserved cysteine through the conserved F or W. The D gene is left open where the match is weak. The listing skips clone size in some rows; elsewhere it reads once, few, many or a size class.

J gene: TRBJ1-6
clone size: NA
D gene: NA
V gene: TRBV25-1
CDR3 DNA: TGTGCCAGCAGTGGGTTCGGGACGGTTAATTCACCCCTCCACTTT
CDR3 protein: CASSGFGTVNSPLHF

J gene: TRBJ1-1
clone size: NA
D gene: NA
V gene: TRBV6-5
CDR3 DNA: TGTGCCAGCAGTTACGGTGACAGAATGAACACTGAAGCTTTCTTT
CDR3 protein: CASSYGDRMNTEAFF

J gene: TRBJ1-3
clone size: few
D gene: NA
V gene: TRBV20-1
CDR3 DNA: TGCAGTGCTAGTAACGGGGGTAACTCTGGAAACACCATATATTTT
CDR3 protein: CSASNGGNSGNTIYF

J gene: TRBJ1-5
clone size: NA
D gene: NA
V gene: TRBV5-6
CDR3 DNA: TGTGCCAGCAGCTTTGGCCTTAGCAATCAGCCCCAGCATTTT
CDR3 protein: CASSFGLSNQPQHF

J gene: TRBJ1-1
clone size: NA
D gene: NA
V gene: TRBV12-3/TRBV12-4
CDR3 DNA: TGTGCCAGCAGGGTGACAGGAATGACTGAAGCTTTCTTT
CDR3 protein: CASRVTGMTEAFF

J gene: TRBJ1-2
clone size: NA
D gene: NA
V gene: TRBV5-1
CDR3 DNA: TGCGCCAGCAGCTTCCGGGACGGCTATGGCTACACCTTC
CDR3 protein: CASSFRDGYGYTF

J gene: TRBJ2-3
clone size: NA
D gene: NA
V gene: TRBV5-1
CDR3 DNA: TGCGCCAGCAGCTGGAACACAGATACGCAGTATTTT
CDR3 protein: CASSWNTDTQYF

J gene: TRBJ2-2
clone size: NA
D gene: NA
V gene: TRBV5-1
CDR3 DNA: TGCGCCAGCAGGGCTTTCCAAAACACCGGGGAGCTGTTTTTT
CDR3 protein: CASRAFQNTGELFF

J gene: TRBJ1-4
clone size: NA
D gene: NA
V gene: TRBV5-1
CDR3 DNA: TGCGCCAGCAGCTTGGGGGCGACACCCGAAAAACTGTTTTTT
CDR3 protein: CASSLGATPEKLFF

J gene: TRBJ1-5
clone size: NA
D gene: NA
V gene: TRBV7-8
CDR3 DNA: TGTGCCAGCAGCTTAGATACAGTCAATCAGCCCCAGCATTTT
CDR3 protein: CASSLDTVNQPQHF

J gene: TRBJ2-5
clone size: NA
D gene: TRBD2
V gene: TRBV5-1
CDR3 DNA: TGCGCCAGCAGCTTGGGCGGACTAGCGGGGGACAAGTACCAAGAGACCCAGTACTTC
CDR3 protein: CASSLGGLAGDKYQETQYF

J gene: TRBJ2-3
clone size: NA
D gene: NA
V gene: TRBV27
CDR3 DNA: TGTGCCAGCAGTCACAGCACAGATACGCAGTATTTT
CDR3 protein: CASSHSTDTQYF

J gene: TRBJ1-5
clone size: NA
D gene: NA
V gene: TRBV24-1
CDR3 DNA: TGTGCCACCAGTGTTCGGGGGAATCAGCCCCAGCATTTT
CDR3 protein: CATSVRGNQPQHF

J gene: TRBJ2-5
clone size: NA
D gene: TRBD1
V gene: TRBV10-3
CDR3 DNA: TGTGCCATCAGGCCCCCGGGACAGCAAGAGACCCAGTACTTC
CDR3 protein: CAIRPPGQQETQYF

J gene: TRBJ2-5
clone size: NA
D gene: TRBD1
V gene: TRBV5-1
CDR3 DNA: TGCGCCAGCAGCAGCGGGGACAGGGGGGCAGAGACCCAGTACTTC
CDR3 protein: CASSSGDRGAETQYF

J gene: TRBJ2-5
clone size: NA
D gene: TRBD2
V gene: TRBV18
CDR3 DNA: TGTGCCAGCCCGCTCCTAGCGGGGGGCGACCCCTCCGGGTACTTC
CDR3 protein: CASPLLAGGDPSGYF

J gene: TRBJ1-2
clone size: NA
D gene: TRBD1
V gene: TRBV6-4
CDR3 DNA: TGTGCCAGCAGAGCCGGGACAGGGGATTACTATGGCTACACCTTC
CDR3 protein: CASRAGTGDYYGYTF

J gene: TRBJ2-5
clone size: NA
D gene: NA
V gene: TRBV11-2
CDR3 DNA: TGTGCCAGCAGCTCCTCCCCTGGGGGGCCCTTTGGTTGTGAAGAGACCCAGTACTTC
CDR3 protein: CASSSSPGGPFGCEETQYF

J gene: TRBJ1-5
clone size: few
D gene: NA
V gene: TRBV4-1
CDR3 DNA: TGCGCCAGCAGCCAACAGGGATTCAATCAGCCCCAGCATTTT
CDR3 protein: CASSQQGFNQPQHF

J gene: TRBJ2-1
clone size: NA
D gene: TRBD2
V gene: TRBV7-3
CDR3 DNA: TGTGCCAGCAGTTTAGAGGCGGGGGGTGGAAATGAGCAGTTCTTC
CDR3 protein: CASSLEAGGGNEQFF

J gene: TRBJ1-4
clone size: few
D gene: NA
V gene: TRBV6-1
CDR3 DNA: TGTGCCAGCAGTGATAGGCAGGGAGAAGAAAAACTGTTTTTT
CDR3 protein: CASSDRQGEEKLFF

J gene: TRBJ1-1
clone size: NA
D gene: NA
V gene: TRBV18
CDR3 DNA: TGTGCCAGCTCACATCGGGACGGAATAAACACTGAAGCTTTCTTT
CDR3 protein: CASSHRDGINTEAFF

J gene: TRBJ2-5
clone size: NA
D gene: TRBD1
V gene: TRBV28
CDR3 DNA: TGTGCCAGCAGTACCCCGACAGGGGAGGAGACCCAGTACTTC
CDR3 protein: CASSTPTGEETQYF

J gene: TRBJ2-1
clone size: NA
D gene: TRBD1
V gene: TRBV19
CDR3 DNA: TGTGCCAGTAGTATCCCCGGACAGGGGGTGGGCAATGAGCAGTTCTTC
CDR3 protein: CASSIPGQGVGNEQFF

J gene: TRBJ2-5
clone size: NA
D gene: NA
V gene: TRBV6-2/TRBV6-3
CDR3 DNA: TGTGCCAGCAGTTGGGGGCCGACCCAAGAGACCCAGTACTTC
CDR3 protein: CASSWGPTQETQYF

J gene: TRBJ1-5
clone size: NA
D gene: NA
V gene: TRBV24-1
CDR3 DNA: TGTGCCACTGAAATAGGGGGGTTTCATTATAGCAATCAGCCCCAGCATTTT
CDR3 protein: CATEIGGFHYSNQPQHF

J gene: TRBJ2-3
clone size: NA
D gene: NA
V gene: TRBV6-5
CDR3 DNA: TGTGCCAGCAGTTCCTCCGGACGGGGGTGGGAGTATTTT
CDR3 protein: CASSSSGRGWEYF

J gene: TRBJ1-1
clone size: NA
D gene: NA
V gene: TRBV29-1
CDR3 DNA: TGCAGCGTTGAACATGGTGGGGATGAAGCTTTCTTT
CDR3 protein: CSVEHGGDEAFF

J gene: TRBJ1-2
clone size: NA
D gene: NA
V gene: TRBV7-9
CDR3 DNA: TGTGCCAGCAGCGGACAAAGGACAGACTATGGCTACACCTTC
CDR3 protein: CASSGQRTDYGYTF

J gene: TRBJ2-5
clone size: NA
D gene: NA
V gene: TRBV28
CDR3 DNA: TGTGCCAGCAGTTCTAGAGGGGAACAAGAGACCCAGTACTTC
CDR3 protein: CASSSRGEQETQYF

J gene: TRBJ2-2
clone size: NA
D gene: NA
V gene: TRBV2
CDR3 DNA: TGTGCCAGTGGTGAAGCGGATACGAACACCGGGGAGCTGTTTTTT
CDR3 protein: CASGEADTNTGELFF

J gene: TRBJ2-3
clone size: few
D gene: TRBD2
V gene: TRBV13
CDR3 DNA: TGTGCCAGCAGCCCCATTAGCGGGGGGGCCGGAGATACGCAGTATTTT
CDR3 protein: CASSPISGGAGDTQYF

J gene: TRBJ2-3
clone size: NA
D gene: NA
V gene: TRBV6-1
CDR3 DNA: TGTGCCAGCAGTGAACTCCCGGGCCCTAATACGCAGTATTTT
CDR3 protein: CASSELPGPNTQYF

J gene: TRBJ1-5
clone size: NA
D gene: NA
V gene: TRBV4-1
CDR3 DNA: TGCGCCAGCAGCCAAGTGGGAAATCAGCCCCAGCATTTT
CDR3 protein: CASSQVGNQPQHF

J gene: TRBJ1-2
clone size: NA
D gene: TRBD1
V gene: TRBV5-1
CDR3 DNA: TGCGCCAGCAGCTTGGCCCCTGGGACAGACTATGGCTACACCTTC
CDR3 protein: CASSLAPGTDYGYTF

J gene: TRBJ1-1
clone size: NA
D gene: NA
V gene: TRBV3-1/TRBV3-2
CDR3 DNA: TGTGCCAGCAGCCAAGAGGGGGTGGGAACTGAAGCTTTCTTT
CDR3 protein: CASSQEGVGTEAFF

J gene: TRBJ2-6
clone size: NA
D gene: NA
V gene: TRBV4-1
CDR3 DNA: TGCGCCAGCAGCCAAGAATGGTCGATCTCTGGGGCCAACGTCCTGACTTTC
CDR3 protein: CASSQEWSISGANVLTF

J gene: TRBJ2-5
clone size: NA
D gene: NA
V gene: TRBV5-1
CDR3 DNA: TGCGCCAGCAGCTTGGCTGCGGGGGCCCAAGAGACCCAGTACTTC
CDR3 protein: CASSLAAGAQETQYF

J gene: TRBJ2-1
clone size: NA
D gene: NA
V gene: TRBV7-2
CDR3 DNA: TGTGCCAGCAGCTTAAGAGGAGGGGCGGGCGGTGAGCAGTTCTTC
CDR3 protein: CASSLRGGAGGEQFF

J gene: TRBJ2-1
clone size: NA
D gene: NA
V gene: TRBV7-3
CDR3 DNA: TGTGCCAGCAGCTTGATCGTGGGGAATGAGCAGTTCTTC
CDR3 protein: CASSLIVGNEQFF

J gene: TRBJ2-2
clone size: NA
D gene: TRBD1
V gene: TRBV10-2
CDR3 DNA: TGCGCCAGCCGCCCGGCCCAGGGGGATTGGAACACCGGGGAGCTGTTTTTT
CDR3 protein: CASRPAQGDWNTGELFF

J gene: TRBJ2-2
clone size: few
D gene: NA
V gene: TRBV24-1
CDR3 DNA: TGTGCCACCAGTGATTTTGGGACCACGAACACCGGGGAGCTGTTTTTT
CDR3 protein: CATSDFGTTNTGELFF

J gene: TRBJ2-3
clone size: NA
D gene: NA
V gene: TRBV19
CDR3 DNA: TGTGCCAGTAGTATAAGGGGTAGAGATACGCAGTATTTT
CDR3 protein: CASSIRGRDTQYF

J gene: TRBJ1-2
clone size: NA
D gene: NA
V gene: TRBV12-3/TRBV12-4
CDR3 DNA: TGTGCCAGCAGTTCAGGCTATGGCTACACCTTC
CDR3 protein: CASSSGYGYTF

J gene: TRBJ1-2
clone size: NA
D gene: NA
V gene: TRBV6-5
CDR3 DNA: TGTGCCAGCGTCCAATCGGCTGGGGCCGGGTTTGGCTACACCTTC
CDR3 protein: CASVQSAGAGFGYTF

J gene: TRBJ2-3
clone size: once
D gene: NA
V gene: TRBV5-4
CDR3 DNA: TGTGCCAGCAGGAACCGCGGAGAGGATACGCAGTATTTT
CDR3 protein: CASRNRGEDTQYF

J gene: TRBJ2-5
clone size: NA
D gene: TRBD2
V gene: TRBV3-1/TRBV3-2
CDR3 DNA: TGTGCCAGCAGAACTAGCGGGGGGGGAGAGACCCAGTACTTC
CDR3 protein: CASRTSGGGETQYF

J gene: TRBJ1-4
clone size: NA
D gene: TRBD1
V gene: TRBV7-8
CDR3 DNA: TGTGCCAGCAGCGGACAGGGGCTGACCTTCTCAAATGAAAAACTGTTTTTT
CDR3 protein: CASSGQGLTFSNEKLFF

J gene: TRBJ1-2
clone size: NA
D gene: NA
V gene: TRBV5-1
CDR3 DNA: TGCGCCAGCAGCTTGGCCGGTACGAAATTCGGCTATGGCTACACCTTC
CDR3 protein: CASSLAGTKFGYGYTF

J gene: TRBJ1-5
clone size: few
D gene: NA
V gene: TRBV5-1
CDR3 DNA: TGCGCCAGCAGTTTGGACGGGAGCAATCAGCCCCAGCATTTT
CDR3 protein: CASSLDGSNQPQHF

J gene: TRBJ2-6
clone size: NA
D gene: NA
V gene: TRBV3-1/TRBV3-2
CDR3 DNA: TGTGCCAGCAGCCCCGTAACGGTCCACTCTGGGGCCAACGTCCTGACTTTC
CDR3 protein: CASSPVTVHSGANVLTF

J gene: TRBJ2-3
clone size: NA
D gene: NA
V gene: TRBV24-1
CDR3 DNA: TGTGCCACCAGTGAGGGGGGACGCACAGATACGCAGTATTTT
CDR3 protein: CATSEGGRTDTQYF

J gene: TRBJ1-2
clone size: NA
D gene: TRBD1
V gene: TRBV6-4
CDR3 DNA: TGTGCCAGCAGTGACCAGACAGGGAACTATGGCTACACCTTC
CDR3 protein: CASSDQTGNYGYTF

J gene: TRBJ1-2
clone size: NA
D gene: NA
V gene: TRBV30
CDR3 DNA: TGTGCCTGGAGACCTAGGGGGAGGATCGTAGGTTACTATGGCTACACCTTC
CDR3 protein: CAWRPRGRIVGYYGYTF

J gene: TRBJ2-5
clone size: NA
D gene: NA
V gene: TRBV4-2
CDR3 DNA: TGTGCCAGCAGCCCAGACAGGGAATCGGGGGGTAATGGAGAGACCCAGTACTTC
CDR3 protein: CASSPDRESGGNGETQYF

J gene: TRBJ2-5
clone size: NA
D gene: TRBD1
V gene: TRBV19
CDR3 DNA: TGTGCCAGTAGTGTCCCAGGGGGCCGAAAGACCCAGTACTTC
CDR3 protein: CASSVPGGRKTQYF

J gene: TRBJ2-3
clone size: once
D gene: NA
V gene: TRBV7-9
CDR3 DNA: TGTGCCGGGGGCCCAGATACGCAGTATTTT
CDR3 protein: CAGGPDTQYF

J gene: TRBJ1-5
clone size: NA
D gene: NA
V gene: TRBV12-3/TRBV12-4
CDR3 DNA: TGTGCCAGCAGTTTAGACAGCCGGCCCCAGCATTTT
CDR3 protein: CASSLDSRPQHF

J gene: TRBJ1-2
clone size: few
D gene: TRBD1
V gene: TRBV27
CDR3 DNA: TGTGCCAGCAGTTTGCACAGGGGGCTTGGCTACACCTTC
CDR3 protein: CASSLHRGLGYTF